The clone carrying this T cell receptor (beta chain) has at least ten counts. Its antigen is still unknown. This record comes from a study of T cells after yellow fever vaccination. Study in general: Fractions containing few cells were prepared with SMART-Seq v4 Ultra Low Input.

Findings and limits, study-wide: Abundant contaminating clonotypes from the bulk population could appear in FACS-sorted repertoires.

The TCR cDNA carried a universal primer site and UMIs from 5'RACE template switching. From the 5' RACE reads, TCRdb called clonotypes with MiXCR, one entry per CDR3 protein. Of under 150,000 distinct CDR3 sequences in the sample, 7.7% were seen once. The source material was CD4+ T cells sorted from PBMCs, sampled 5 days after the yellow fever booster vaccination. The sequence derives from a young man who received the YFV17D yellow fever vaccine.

DNA for the CDR3: TGTGCCAGCAGCCCTGGGGGGGCCAACGTCCTGACTTTC. It codes for CASSPGGANVLTF. The chain recombines TRBV7-2 with TRBJ2-6; no reliable D call. Trimming took 5 bases from V and 4 from J, leaving 6 bases between them. The CDR3 length is 13 residues. The germline CDR1 and CDR2 sequences are SGHTA and FQGNSA.